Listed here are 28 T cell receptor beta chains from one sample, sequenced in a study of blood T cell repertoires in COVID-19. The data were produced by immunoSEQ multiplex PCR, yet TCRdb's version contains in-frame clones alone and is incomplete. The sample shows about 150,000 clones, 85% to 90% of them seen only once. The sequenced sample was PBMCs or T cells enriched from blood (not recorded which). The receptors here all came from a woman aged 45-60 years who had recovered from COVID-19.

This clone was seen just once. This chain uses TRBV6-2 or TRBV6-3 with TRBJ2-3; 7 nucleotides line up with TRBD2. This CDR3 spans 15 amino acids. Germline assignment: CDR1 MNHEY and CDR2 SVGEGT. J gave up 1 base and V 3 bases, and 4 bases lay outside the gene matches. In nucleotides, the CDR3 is TGTGCCAGCAGTTATGATCGGGGGGGCACAGATACGCAGTATTTT. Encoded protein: CASSYDRGGTDTQYF.

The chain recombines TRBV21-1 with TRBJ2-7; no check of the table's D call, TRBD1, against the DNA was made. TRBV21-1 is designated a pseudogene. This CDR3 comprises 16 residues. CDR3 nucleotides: TGTGCCAGCAGCAAAGAGACAGGGACAGGGGTGCACGAGCAGTACTTC. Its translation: CASSKETGTGVHEQYF.

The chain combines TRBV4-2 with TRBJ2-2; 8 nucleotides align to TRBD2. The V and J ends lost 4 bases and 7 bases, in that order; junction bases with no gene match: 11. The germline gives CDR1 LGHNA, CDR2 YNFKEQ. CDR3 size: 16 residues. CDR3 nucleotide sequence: TGTGCCAGCAGCCGAGTTAGCGGGGTCCCGGTCGGGGAGCTGTTTTTT. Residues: CASSRVSGVPVGELFF.

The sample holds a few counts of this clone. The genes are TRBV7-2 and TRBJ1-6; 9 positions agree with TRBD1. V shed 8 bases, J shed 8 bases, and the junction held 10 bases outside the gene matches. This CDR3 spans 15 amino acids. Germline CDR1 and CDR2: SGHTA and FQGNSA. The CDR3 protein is CASRIGGTGYSPLHF. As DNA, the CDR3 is TGTGCCAGCCGTATCGGGGGGACAGGGTATTCACCCCTCCACTTT. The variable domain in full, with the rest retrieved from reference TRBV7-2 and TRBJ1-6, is GAGVSQSPSNKVTEKGKDVELRCDPISGHTALYWYRQSLGQGLEFLIYFQGNSAPDKSGLPSDRFSAERTGGSVSTLTIQRTQQEDSAVYLCASRIGGTGYSPLHFGNGTRLTVT.

The CDR3 DNA sequence: TGTGCCAGCAGTCCACTCCTCAATCAGCCCCAGCATTTT. Translated: CASSPLLNQPQHF. The chain employs TRBV6-6 and TRBJ1-5; D uncertain. Trimming left V 5 bases short and J 3 bases short, with 8 bases between. The germline V gene has CDR1 MNHNY and CDR2 SVGAGI (reference sequence). The CDR3 totals 13 residues.

Here the CDR3 reads CASRGLAVDTQYF. CDR3 bases: TGTGCCAGCCGAGGACTAGCTGTAGATACGCAGTATTTT. The genes are TRBV7-6 and TRBJ2-3, with 8 nucleotides matching TRBD2. This CDR3 has 13 residues. The germline CDR1 and CDR2 sequences are SGHVS and FNYEAQ. The junction had 6 bases not matched to a gene; V was cut back by 8 bases and J by 5 bases.

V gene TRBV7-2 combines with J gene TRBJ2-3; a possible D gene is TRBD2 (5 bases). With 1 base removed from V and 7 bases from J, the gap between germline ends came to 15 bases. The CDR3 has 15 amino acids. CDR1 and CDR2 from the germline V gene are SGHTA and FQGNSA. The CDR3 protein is CASSLEGREGYTQYF. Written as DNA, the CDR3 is TGTGCCAGCAGCTTAGAAGGCCGAGAGGGATATACGCAGTATTTT.

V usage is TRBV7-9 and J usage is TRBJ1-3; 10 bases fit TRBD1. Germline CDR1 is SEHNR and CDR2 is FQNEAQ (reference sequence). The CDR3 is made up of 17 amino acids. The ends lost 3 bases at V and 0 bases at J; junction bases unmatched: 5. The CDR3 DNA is TGTGCCAGCAGCTTTGGGGGGACAGGGGTCTCTGGAAACACCATATATTTT. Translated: CASSFGGTGVSGNTIYF.

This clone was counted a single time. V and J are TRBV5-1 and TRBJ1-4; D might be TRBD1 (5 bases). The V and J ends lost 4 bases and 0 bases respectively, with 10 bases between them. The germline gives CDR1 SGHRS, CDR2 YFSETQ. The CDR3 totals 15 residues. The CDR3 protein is CASSPSTATNEKLFF. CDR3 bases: TGCGCCAGCAGCCCTTCGACAGCAACTAATGAAAAACTGTTTTTT. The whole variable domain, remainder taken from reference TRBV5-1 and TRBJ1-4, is KAGVTQTPRYLIKTRGQQVTLSCSPISGHRSVSWYQQTPGQGLQFLFEYFSETQRNKGNFPGRFSGRQFSNSRSEMNVSTLELGDSALYLCASSPSTATNEKLFFGSGTQLSVL.

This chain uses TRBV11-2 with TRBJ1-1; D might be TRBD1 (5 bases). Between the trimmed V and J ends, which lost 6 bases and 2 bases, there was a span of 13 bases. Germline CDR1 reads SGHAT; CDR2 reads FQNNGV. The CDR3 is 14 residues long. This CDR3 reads CASRRIQVNTEAFF. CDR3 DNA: TGTGCCAGCAGACGGATACAGGTTAACACTGAAGCTTTCTTT.

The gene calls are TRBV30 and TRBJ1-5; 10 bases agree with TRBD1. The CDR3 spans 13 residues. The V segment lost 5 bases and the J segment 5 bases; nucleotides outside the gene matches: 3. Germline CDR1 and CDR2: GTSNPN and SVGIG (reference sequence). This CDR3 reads CAWGQGVYQPQHF. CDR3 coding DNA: TGTGCCTGGGGACAGGGGGTCTATCAGCCCCAGCATTTT.

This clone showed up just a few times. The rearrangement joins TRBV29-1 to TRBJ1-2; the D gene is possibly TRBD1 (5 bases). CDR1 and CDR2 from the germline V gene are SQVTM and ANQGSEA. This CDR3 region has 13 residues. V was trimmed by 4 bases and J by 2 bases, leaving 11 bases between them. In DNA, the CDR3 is TGCAGCGTTGCCGGTCAGGGAAACTATGGCTACACCTTC. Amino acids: CSVAGQGNYGYTF.

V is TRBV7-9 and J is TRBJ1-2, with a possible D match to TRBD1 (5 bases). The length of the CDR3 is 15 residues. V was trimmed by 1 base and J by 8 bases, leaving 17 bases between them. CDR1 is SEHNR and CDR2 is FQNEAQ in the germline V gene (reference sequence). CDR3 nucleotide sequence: TGTGCCAGCAGCTTAGGGGGCAGAACCCTTAGGGGCTACACCTTC. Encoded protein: CASSLGGRTLRGYTF.

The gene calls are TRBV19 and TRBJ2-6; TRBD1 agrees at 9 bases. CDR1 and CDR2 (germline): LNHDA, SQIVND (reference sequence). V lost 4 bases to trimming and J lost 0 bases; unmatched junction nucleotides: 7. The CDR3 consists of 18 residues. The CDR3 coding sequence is TGTGCCAGTAGTAAACGACAGGGGGGCACCTCTGGGGCCAACGTCCTGACTTTC. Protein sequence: CASSKRQGGTSGANVLTF.

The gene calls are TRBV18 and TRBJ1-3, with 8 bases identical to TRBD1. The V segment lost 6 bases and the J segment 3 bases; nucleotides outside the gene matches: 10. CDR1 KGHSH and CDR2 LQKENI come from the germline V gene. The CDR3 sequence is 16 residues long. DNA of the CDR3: TGTGCCAGCTCTTGGCAGGGACAGGCTTATGGAAACACCATATATTTT. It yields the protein CASSWQGQAYGNTIYF.

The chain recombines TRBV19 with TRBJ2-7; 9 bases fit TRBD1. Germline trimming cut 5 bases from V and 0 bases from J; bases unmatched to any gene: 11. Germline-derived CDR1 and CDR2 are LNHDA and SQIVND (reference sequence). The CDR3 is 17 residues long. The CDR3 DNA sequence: TGTGCCAGTAGTCTAGGCTCCGGGACAGGGAGCTCCTACGAGCAGTACTTC. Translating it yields CASSLGSGTGSSYEQYF.

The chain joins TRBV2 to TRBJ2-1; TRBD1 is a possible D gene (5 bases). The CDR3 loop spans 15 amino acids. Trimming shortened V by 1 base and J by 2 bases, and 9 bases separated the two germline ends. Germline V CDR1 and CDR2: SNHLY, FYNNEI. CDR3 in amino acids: CASSEEIQAYNEQFF. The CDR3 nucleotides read TGTGCCAGCAGTGAAGAGATACAGGCCTACAATGAGCAGTTCTTC.

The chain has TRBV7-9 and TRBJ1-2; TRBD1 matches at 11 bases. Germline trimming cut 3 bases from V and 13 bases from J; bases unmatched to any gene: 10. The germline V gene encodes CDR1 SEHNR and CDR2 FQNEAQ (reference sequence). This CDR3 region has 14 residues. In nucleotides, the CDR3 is TGTGCCAGCAGCTTGGACAGGGGGCGAGCTATAGGCACCTTC. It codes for CASSLDRGRAIGTF.

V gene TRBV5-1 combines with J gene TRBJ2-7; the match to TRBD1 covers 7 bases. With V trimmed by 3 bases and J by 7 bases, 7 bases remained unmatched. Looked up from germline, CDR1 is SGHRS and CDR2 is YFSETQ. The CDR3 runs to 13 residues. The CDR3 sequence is CASSSTGFMEQYF. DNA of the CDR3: TGCGCCAGCAGCTCGACAGGGTTTATGGAGCAGTACTTC.

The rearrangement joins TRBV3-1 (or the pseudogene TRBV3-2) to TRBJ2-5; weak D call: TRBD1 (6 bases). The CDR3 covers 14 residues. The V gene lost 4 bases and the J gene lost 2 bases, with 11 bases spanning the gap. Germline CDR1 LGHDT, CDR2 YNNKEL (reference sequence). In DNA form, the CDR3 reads TGTGCCAGCAGCCGGACCGGGACACAAGAGACCCAGTACTTC. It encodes CASSRTGTQETQYF.

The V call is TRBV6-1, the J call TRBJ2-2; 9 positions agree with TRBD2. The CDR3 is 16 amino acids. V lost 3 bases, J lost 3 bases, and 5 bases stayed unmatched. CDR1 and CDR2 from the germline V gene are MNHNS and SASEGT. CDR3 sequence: CASSDARLADTGELFF. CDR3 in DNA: TGTGCCAGCAGTGACGCTAGACTAGCGGACACCGGGGAGCTGTTTTTT.

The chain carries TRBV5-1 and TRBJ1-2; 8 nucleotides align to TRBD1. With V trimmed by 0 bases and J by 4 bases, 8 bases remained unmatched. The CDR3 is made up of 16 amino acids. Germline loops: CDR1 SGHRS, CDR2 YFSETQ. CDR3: CASSLGPETGGYGYTF. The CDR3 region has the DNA TGCGCCAGCAGCTTGGGGCCCGAAACAGGGGGCTATGGCTACACCTTC.

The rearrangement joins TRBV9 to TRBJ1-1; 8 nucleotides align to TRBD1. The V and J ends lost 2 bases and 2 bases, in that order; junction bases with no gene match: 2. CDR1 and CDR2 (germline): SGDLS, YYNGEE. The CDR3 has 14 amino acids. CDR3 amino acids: CASSVSGGNTEAFF. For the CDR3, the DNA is TGTGCCAGCAGCGTTTCAGGGGGCAACACTGAAGCTTTCTTT. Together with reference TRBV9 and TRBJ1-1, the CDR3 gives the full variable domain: DSGVTQTPKHLITATGQRVTLRCSPRSGDLSVYWYQQSLDQGLQFLIQYYNGEERAKGNILERFSAQQFPDLHSELNLSSLELGDSALYFCASSVSGGNTEAFFGQGTRLTVV.

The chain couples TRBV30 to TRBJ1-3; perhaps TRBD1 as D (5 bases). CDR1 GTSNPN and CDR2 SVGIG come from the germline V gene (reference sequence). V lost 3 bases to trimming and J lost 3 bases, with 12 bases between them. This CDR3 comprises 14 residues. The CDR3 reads CAWSQGGGGNTIYF. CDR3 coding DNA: TGTGCCTGGAGCCAGGGAGGCGGTGGAAACACCATATATTTT. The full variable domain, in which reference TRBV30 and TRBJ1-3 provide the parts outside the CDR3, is SQTIHQWPATLVQPVGSPLSLECTVEGTSNPNLYWYRQAAGRGLQLLFYSVGIGQISSEVPQNLSASRPQDRQFILSSKKLLLSDSGFYLCAWSQGGGGNTIYFGEGSWLTVV.

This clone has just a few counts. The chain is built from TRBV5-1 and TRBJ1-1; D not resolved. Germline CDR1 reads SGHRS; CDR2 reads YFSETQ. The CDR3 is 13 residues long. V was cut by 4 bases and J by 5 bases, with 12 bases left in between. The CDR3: CASSPLGSTEAFF. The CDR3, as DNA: TGCGCCAGCAGCCCGCTGGGGAGTACTGAAGCTTTCTTT.

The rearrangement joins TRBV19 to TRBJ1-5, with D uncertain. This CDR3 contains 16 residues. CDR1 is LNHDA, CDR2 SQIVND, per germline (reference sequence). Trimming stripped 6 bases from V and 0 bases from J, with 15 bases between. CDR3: CASSLAGGDSNQPQHF. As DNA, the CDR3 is TGTGCCAGTAGCCTTGCGGGTGGAGATAGCAATCAGCCCCAGCATTTT.

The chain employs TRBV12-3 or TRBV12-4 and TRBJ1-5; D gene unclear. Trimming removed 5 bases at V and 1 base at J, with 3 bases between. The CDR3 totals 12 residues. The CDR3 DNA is TGTGCCAGCAGTCAAAGCAATCAGCCCCAGCATTTT. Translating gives CASSQSNQPQHF.

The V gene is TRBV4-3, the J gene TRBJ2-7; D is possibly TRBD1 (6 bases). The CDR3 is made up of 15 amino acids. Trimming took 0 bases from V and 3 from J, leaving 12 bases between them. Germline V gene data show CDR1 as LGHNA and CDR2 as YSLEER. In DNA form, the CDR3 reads TGCGCCAGCAGCCAAGATACAGGGTGGTACTACGAGCAGTACTTC. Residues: CASSQDTGWYYEQYF.